A selection of T cell receptor beta chains follows, all from one sample in a study of shared clonotypes between healthy human individuals. Repertoires were generated with immunoSEQ multiplex PCR, while TCRdb's copy carries only in-frame clones and drops some. Here the sample spans more than 2,000,000 clones, about 92% being singletons. What was sequenced was naive CD4+ T cells sorted from blood. The receptors were gathered from a young man in good health. CDR3s include the opening cysteine and the closing phenylalanine or tryptophan. D genes are given only for firm matches. Only some rows state a clone size, as once, few, many or a class for expanded clones.

TRBJ2-2 TRBV5-4 - - TGTGCCAGCAGCTCGATAGGAGCCACCGGGGAGCTGTTTTTT CASSSIGATGELFF
TRBJ2-7 TRBV7-9 TRBD1 - TGTGCCAGCAGCGACACAGGGGCCTACGAGCAGTACTTC CASSDTGAYEQYF
TRBJ2-1 TRBV5-1 TRBD1 - TGCGCCAGCAGCTTGGAAGGGCAGGGGGCTATCAATGAGCAGTTCTTC CASSLEGQGAINEQFF
TRBJ1-1 TRBV10-3 - - TGTGCCATCAGTGACACACTGGGGAACACTGAAGCTTTCTTT CAISDTLGNTEAFF
TRBJ1-6 TRBV11-1 - once TGTGCCAGCAGCTTAGATGGGAGATCACCCCTCCACTTT CASSLDGRSPLHF
TRBJ2-5 TRBV19 TRBD2 - TGTGCCAGTAGTAGCGGGACTATAAAGACCCAGTACTTC CASSSGTIKTQYF
TRBJ1-1 TRBV28 - few TGTGCCAGCAGTCCCGCGGGGTTTGTGGGCACTGAAGCTTTCTTT CASSPAGFVGTEAFF
TRBJ1-2 TRBV7-2 - - TGTGCCAGCAGCTTAGCCGGCAGGGACAACTATGGCTACACCTTC CASSLAGRDNYGYTF
TRBJ1-1 TRBV20-1 - - TGCAGTGCTAGACCCGGGACTGAAGCTTTCTTT CSARPGTEAFF
TRBJ2-3 TRBV5-1 - - TGCGCCAGCAGTCAAAACGGCAGGTATAGCACAGATACGCAGTATTTT CASSQNGRYSTDTQYF